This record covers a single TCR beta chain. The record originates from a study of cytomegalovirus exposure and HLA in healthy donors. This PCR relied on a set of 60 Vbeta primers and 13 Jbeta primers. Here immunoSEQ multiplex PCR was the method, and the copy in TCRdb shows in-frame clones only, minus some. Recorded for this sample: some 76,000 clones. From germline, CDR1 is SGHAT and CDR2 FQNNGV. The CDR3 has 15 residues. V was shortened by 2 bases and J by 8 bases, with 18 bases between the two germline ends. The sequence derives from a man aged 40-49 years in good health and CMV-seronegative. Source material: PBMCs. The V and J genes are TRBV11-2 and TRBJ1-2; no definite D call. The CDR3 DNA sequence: TGTGCCAGCAGCTTATCTCGGAGGTGGCGGCAGGGCTACACCTTC. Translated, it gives CASSLSRRWRQGYTF. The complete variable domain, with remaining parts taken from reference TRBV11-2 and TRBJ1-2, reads EAGVAQSPRYKIIEKRQSVAFWCNPISGHATLYWYQQILGQGPKLLIQFQNNGVVDDSQLPKDRFSAERLKGVDSTLKIQPAKLEDSAVYLCASSLSRRWRQGYTFGSGTRLTVV.